The 30 T cell receptor beta chains reported below all come from one sample, sequenced in a study of blood T cell repertoires in COVID-19. Assay used: immunoSEQ multiplex PCR; TCRdb lists only in-frame clones, some missing. Here the sample spans 200,000 to 250,000 clones, roughly four fifths being singletons. Sample: peripheral blood. The source is a woman over 75 with COVID-19, enrolled during active disease.

This chain joins TRBV5-6 and TRBJ1-2, with 11 positions matching TRBD1. The V gene end was trimmed by 4 bases and the J gene end by 4 bases; junction bases not matched to a gene: 9. The CDR3 has 16 amino acids. The germline V gene encodes CDR1 SGHDT and CDR2 YYEEEE. The CDR3 DNA follows: TGTGCCAGCAGCCCGCGGACAGGGGGCGCCGGCTATGGCTACACCTTC. It codes for CASSPRTGGAGYGYTF. Full variable domain (rest looked up from reference TRBV5-6 and TRBJ1-2): DAGVTQSPTHLIKTRGQQVTLRCSPKSGHDTVSWYQQALGQGPQFIFQYYEEEERQRGNFPDRFSGHQFPNYSSELNVNALLLGDSALYLCASSPRTGGAGYGYTFGSGTRLTVV.

The V call is TRBV7-2, the J call TRBJ2-7, with 12 bases that match TRBD2. The germline gives CDR1 SGHTA, CDR2 FQGNSA. V lost 5 bases, J lost 3 bases, and 5 bases stayed unmatched. The CDR3 loop spans 15 amino acids. The CDR3 protein is CASSPWTSGDYEQYF. The CDR3 DNA reads as TGTGCCAGCAGCCCTTGGACTAGCGGGGACTACGAGCAGTACTTC.

This clone appeared once. The chain couples TRBV7-9 to TRBJ1-2, with 8 bases identical to TRBD1. The germline V gene has CDR1 SEHNR and CDR2 FQNEAQ (reference sequence). J gave up 7 bases and V 5 bases, and 9 bases lay outside the gene matches. The CDR3 is 14 residues long. For the CDR3, the DNA is TGTGCCAGCAGCCCCGACCCAGGGGGCGGTGGCTACACCTTC. It is translated as CASSPDPGGGGYTF.

The chain combines TRBV6-2 or TRBV6-3 with TRBJ2-6; 9 nucleotides line up with TRBD1. CDR3 length: 18 amino acids. Losses at the gene ends were 2 bases for V and 0 bases for J; bases not matched to a gene: 5. Germline V gene data show CDR1 as MNHEY and CDR2 as SVGEGT. The CDR3 region is CASSYTGQGSSGANVLTF. CDR3 sequence (DNA): TGTGCCAGCAGTTACACGGGACAGGGAAGCTCTGGGGCCAACGTCCTGACTTTC.

The J gene is TRBJ2-5, the V gene TRBV7-9; 8 nucleotides line up with TRBD1. The CDR3 consists of 15 residues. Germline V gene lookup returns CDR1 SEHNR and CDR2 FQNEAQ (reference sequence). J lost 5 bases, V lost 5 bases, and 10 bases had no gene match. The CDR3 protein is CASSLAIQGGETQYF. CDR3 DNA: TGTGCCAGCAGCCTTGCAATACAGGGGGGCGAGACCCAGTACTTC.

There are a few counts of this clone. V usage is TRBV18 and J usage is TRBJ1-2, with D possibly TRBD1 on 5 matching bases. Between the trimmed V and J ends, which lost 4 bases and 3 bases, there was a span of 15 bases. Germline loops: CDR1 KGHSH, CDR2 LQKENI. The CDR3 contains 15 residues. The CDR3 here is CASSLEPGLYYGYTF. CDR3 DNA: TGTGCCAGCTCACTCGAACCGGGACTGTACTATGGCTACACCTTC.

The rearrangement links TRBV5-1 to TRBJ2-1, with 9 bases fitting TRBD2. This CDR3 has 16 amino acids. The germline CDR1 and CDR2 sequences are SGHRS and YFSETQ. V lost 0 bases to trimming and J lost 6 bases; unmatched junction nucleotides: 7. The CDR3 here is CASSLEGLAGFNEQFF. The DNA of the CDR3 is TGCGCCAGCAGCTTGGAGGGACTAGCTGGCTTCAATGAGCAGTTCTTC.

The chain couples TRBV29-1 to TRBJ1-5, with D possibly TRBD1 on 6 matching bases. V was shortened by 6 bases and J by 3 bases, with 15 bases between the two germline ends. Looked up from germline, CDR1 is SQVTM and CDR2 is ANQGSEA. The CDR3 runs to 14 residues. CDR3 loop: CSVSDSRDNQPQHF. CDR3 coding DNA: TGCAGCGTCTCGGACAGTCGGGACAATCAGCCCCAGCATTTT.

This clone appeared a single time. This chain links TRBV11-2 with TRBJ2-7, with D hard to call. This CDR3 comprises 14 residues. V lost 5 bases and J lost 0, with 11 bases in between. CDR1 and CDR2 (germline): SGHAT, FQNNGV. This CDR3 is CASSKERSSYEQYF. In DNA form, the CDR3 reads TGTGCCAGCAGCAAAGAAAGGAGCTCCTACGAGCAGTACTTC.

The chain employs TRBV18 and TRBJ2-1; TRBD2 agrees at 12 bases. Per the germline V gene, CDR1 is KGHSH and CDR2 is LQKENI. The length of the CDR3 is 15 residues. Germline trimming cut 2 bases from V and 8 bases from J; bases unmatched to any gene: 4. The CDR3 region is CASSPTSGGFDEQFF. The CDR3 DNA reads TGTGCCAGCTCACCAACTAGCGGGGGGTTCGATGAGCAGTTCTTC.

This clone was found once. This rearrangement joins TRBV7-9 to TRBJ2-3; D is perhaps TRBD1 (5 bases). This CDR3 region has 16 residues. V gave up 3 bases and J gave up 0 bases, with 13 bases separating them. The germline CDR1 and CDR2 sequences are SEHNR and FQNEAQ (reference sequence). CDR3 nucleotides: TGTGCCAGCAGCTTCGACAGACCTTCTAGCACAGATACGCAGTATTTT. It codes for CASSFDRPSSTDTQYF. Full variable domain (outside the CDR3, taken from reference TRBV7-9 and TRBJ2-3): DTGVSQNPRHKITKRGQNVTFRCDPISEHNRLYWYRQTLGQGPEFLTYFQNEAQLEKSRLLSDRFSAERPKGSFSTLEIQRTEQGDSAMYLCASSFDRPSSTDTQYFGPGTRLTVL.

The chain joins TRBV6-5 to TRBJ2-1, with TRBD1 as a possible D gene (5 bases). The ends were cut back, 6 bases at V and 0 bases at J, with 12 bases in the middle. This CDR3 has 15 amino acids. CDR1 and CDR2 from the germline V gene are MNHEY and SVGAGI. CDR3 sequence (DNA): TGTGCCAGCAGGGCCGGACACAGCTCCTACAATGAGCAGTTCTTC. Protein sequence: CASRAGHSSYNEQFF.

This chain uses TRBV27 with TRBJ1-6; maybe TRBD1 (6 bases). The CDR3 has 16 amino acids. V lost 2 bases and J lost 8, with 16 bases in between. Germline-derived CDR1 and CDR2 are MNHEY and SMNVEV (reference sequence). CDR3: CASSLGGQSIYSPLHF. CDR3 sequence (DNA): TGTGCCAGCAGTTTAGGCGGACAGAGCATTTATTCACCCCTCCACTTT.

CDR3 coding DNA: TGTGCCACCAGTGATCATCACACAGATTACCCTAACTATGGCTACACCTTC. It translates to CATSDHHTDYPNYGYTF. The chain combines TRBV24-1 with TRBJ1-2; D is ambiguous. The CDR3 length is 17 residues. V was trimmed by 3 bases and J by 0 bases, leaving 16 bases between them. CDR1 and CDR2 (germline): KGHDR, SFDVKD.

This sequence joins TRBV5-6 and TRBJ2-5, with 8 bases identical to TRBD2. Germline V lookup: CDR1 SGHDT, CDR2 YYEEEE. Trimming removed 1 base from V and 1 base from J; junction bases left unmatched: 6. CDR3 size: 16 residues. The CDR3 sequence: CASSLYGGGSQETQYF. CDR3 in DNA: TGTGCCAGCAGCTTGTACGGGGGGGGGTCCCAAGAGACCCAGTACTTC. The full variable domain, in which reference TRBV5-6 and TRBJ2-5 provide the parts outside the CDR3, is DAGVTQSPTHLIKTRGQQVTLRCSPKSGHDTVSWYQQALGQGPQFIFQYYEEEERQRGNFPDRFSGHQFPNYSSELNVNALLLGDSALYLCASSLYGGGSQETQYFGPGTRLLVL.

V is TRBV5-1 and J is TRBJ2-5; TRBD2 agrees at 10 bases. Germline assignment: CDR1 SGHRS and CDR2 YFSETQ. Losses at the gene ends were 1 base for V and 4 bases for J; bases not matched to a gene: 13. This CDR3 contains 18 residues. CDR3 nucleotide sequence: TGCGCCAGCAGCTTGATAGTTAGCGGGGGGCCGGAAGGAGAGACCCAGTACTTC. Its protein is CASSLIVSGGPEGETQYF.

The chain combines TRBV19 with TRBJ2-7, with D maybe TRBD1 (5 bases). There are 16 residues in the CDR3. With 5 bases removed from V and 6 bases from J, the gap between germline ends came to 23 bases. CDR1 and CDR2 from the germline V gene are LNHDA and SQIVND (reference sequence). The CDR3 nucleotides are TGTGCCAGTAGTCGACCCCGGACATTAAAACTGGTCGAGCAGTACTTC. Protein: CASSRPRTLKLVEQYF.

This clone has more than one count but fewer than ten. The gene calls are TRBV11-2 and TRBJ2-2, with TRBD1 as a possible D gene (5 bases). Trimming cost V 4 bases and J 4 bases, with 19 bases left between them. Germline V gene sequence: CDR1 SGHAT, CDR2 FQNNGV. CDR3 length: 17 residues. DNA for the CDR3: TGTGCCAGCAGCTCATATCTGCAGCAGGGCTCCACCGGGGAGCTGTTTTTT. As protein: CASSSYLQQGSTGELFF.

The chain is built from TRBV5-1 and TRBJ2-1; 10 bases align to TRBD2. The CDR3 contains 19 residues. Germline V lookup: CDR1 SGHRS, CDR2 YFSETQ. Germline trimming cut 1 base from V and 7 bases from J; bases unmatched to any gene: 17. In nucleotides, the CDR3 is TGCGCCAGCAGCTTGCGAGGCAGGCTAGCGGGAGTCGCAAAAAATGAGCAGTTCTTC. It translates to CASSLRGRLAGVAKNEQFF. Complete variable domain (other parts from reference TRBV5-1 and TRBJ2-1): KAGVTQTPRYLIKTRGQQVTLSCSPISGHRSVSWYQQTPGQGLQFLFEYFSETQRNKGNFPGRFSGRQFSNSRSEMNVSTLELGDSALYLCASSLRGRLAGVAKNEQFFGPGTRLTVL.

The gene calls are TRBV6-2 or TRBV6-3 and TRBJ1-5, with D hard to call. V gave up 3 bases and J gave up 4 bases, with 10 bases separating them. Germline V gene data show CDR1 as MNHEY and CDR2 as SVGEGT. This CDR3 is built from 14 residues. DNA of the CDR3: TGTGCCAGCAGTTATCGCCAGGCTAATCAGCCCCAGCATTTT. Its translation is CASSYRQANQPQHF.

The gene calls are TRBV21-1 and TRBJ1-4. TRBV21-1 constitutes a pseudogene. CDR3 size: 19 residues. The CDR3 loop reads CASSKVGRDFWNVNEKLFF. The DNA for the CDR3 is TGTGCCAGCAGCAAGGTGGGCCGGGACTTCTGGAACGTTAATGAAAAACTGTTTTTT.

V usage is TRBV2 and J usage is TRBJ2-2, with D maybe TRBD1 (5 bases). Germline values: CDR1 SNHLY, CDR2 FYNNEI. Between the trimmed V and J ends, which lost 6 bases and 5 bases, there was a span of 10 bases. This CDR3 has 13 amino acids. The CDR3 coding sequence is TGTGCCAGCAGGGGGTCAGGGACCGGGGAGCTGTTTTTT. Translation: CASRGSGTGELFF.

This chain connects TRBV20-1 to TRBJ1-2; possibly TRBD1 for D (5 bases). CDR3 length equals 11 residues. The V and J ends lost 5 bases and 3 bases respectively, with 7 bases between them. CDR1 DFQATT and CDR2 SNEGSKA come from the germline V gene (reference sequence). Written as DNA, the CDR3 is TGCAGTGCTTGGGGGGACTATGGCTACACCTTC. This encodes CSAWGDYGYTF.

This clone was observed a few times. This rearrangement joins TRBV18 to TRBJ2-5; 9 bases map to TRBD2. CDR3 length: 17 amino acids. Per the germline V gene, CDR1 is KGHSH and CDR2 is LQKENI. Trimming at V came to 0 bases and at J to 0 bases, leaving 5 bases not matched to a gene. CDR3 coding DNA: TGTGCCAGCTCACCACCCTCGCCTAGCGGGGACCAAGAGACCCAGTACTTC. Translation: CASSPPSPSGDQETQYF.

The table lists this clone with a few counts. This chain connects TRBV20-1 to TRBJ1-1; no reliable D call. CDR3 length equals 11 residues. The germline V gene has CDR1 DFQATT and CDR2 SNEGSKA (reference sequence). Between the trimmed V and J ends, which lost 3 bases and 4 bases, there was a span of 6 bases. The CDR3: CSARHSTEAFF. CDR3 sequence (DNA): TGCAGTGCTAGGCATAGCACTGAAGCTTTCTTT.

The CDR3 bases are TGTGCCAGCCTATTGGGACAGGGGGATCATGAAAAACTGTTTTTT. Translated: CASLLGQGDHEKLFF. This rearrangement joins TRBV6-5 to TRBJ1-4; 11 bases are shared with TRBD1. CDR3 length: 15 residues. Germline CDR1 and CDR2: MNHEY and SVGAGI. The V gene end was trimmed by 8 bases and the J gene end by 6 bases; junction bases not matched to a gene: 8.

The chain is built from TRBV6-5 and TRBJ2-7, with D possibly matching TRBD2 (7 bases). V lost 7 bases and J lost 2, with 15 bases in between. Germline V gene data show CDR1 as MNHEY and CDR2 as SVGAGI. The CDR3 runs 14 residues. CDR3 bases: TGTGCCAGCACCAAAGGGGGGGTTCCCTACGAGCAGTACTTC. Amino acid sequence: CASTKGGVPYEQYF.

The chain employs TRBV7-8 and TRBJ2-7; TRBD2 is a possible D gene (5 bases). The CDR3 totals 13 residues. V gave up 5 bases and J gave up 6 bases, with 14 bases separating them. Looked up from germline, CDR1 is SGHVS and CDR2 is FQNEAQ. Written as DNA, the CDR3 is TGTGCCAGCAGCACCTCGCGGGCTCGCGAGCAGTACTTC. Amino acid sequence: CASSTSRAREQYF.

This clone was counted a single time. V and J are TRBV7-2 and TRBJ2-2; 8 bases align to TRBD1. This CDR3 is 16 amino acids long. CDR1 and CDR2 (germline): SGHTA, FQGNSA. After removal of 2 bases from V and 7 bases from J, the junction contained 9 bases not matched to a gene. The CDR3 loop reads CASSLQGQVVGGELFF. CDR3 in DNA: TGTGCCAGCAGCTTACAGGGACAGGTAGTTGGCGGGGAGCTGTTTTTT.

Here the CDR3 reads CASRTEVVGGGYTF. The CDR3 bases are TGTGCCAGCAGGACGGAGGTGGTGGGTGGCGGCTACACCTTC. The rearrangement joins TRBV27 to TRBJ1-2; D call uncertain. Trimming removed 6 bases from V and 8 bases from J, with 19 bases in between. This CDR3 has 14 amino acids. Per the germline V gene, CDR1 is MNHEY and CDR2 is SMNVEV (reference sequence).